In its sample, the clone carrying this T cell receptor beta chain was seen once. No antigen is known for it. Different DNA sequences within this sample yield the same CDR3. This entry belongs to a study of OX40 agonist ivuxolimab in advanced cancers. Study at large: The patients' treatment was ivuxolimab, an agonistic anti-OX40 (CD134) antibody. The study reported partial responses in three patients: one hepatocellular carcinoma, two cutaneous melanoma. Points from the study as a whole: The specificity for antigen of the expanded peripheral T cells was not determined. CD8+ T cells averaged more expanded clones than CD4+.

Germline V gene sequence: CDR1 LNHDA, CDR2 SQIVND (reference sequence). V gave up 6 bases and J gave up 7 bases; unmatched junction bases: 3. The CDR3 contains 13 residues. Data came from immunoSEQ multiplex PCR; TCRdb stores just in-frame clones and leaves some out. Here the sample spans 10,000 to 15,000 clones, roughly 90% being singletons. This sequence joins TRBV19 and TRBJ2-1; TRBD2 matches 10 bases. The source is an adult with an advanced solid tumor such as melanoma, head and neck, liver or kidney cancer. The material was CD4+ or CD8+ T cells sorted from blood, obtained in a trial of the OX40 agonist ivuxolimab. CDR3 DNA sequence: TGTGCCAGTAGCGTAGCGGGAGGTAATGAGCAGTTCTTC. This gives the protein CASSVAGGNEQFF.